This T cell receptor beta chain was captured by sequencing in a study of molecular identifiers for immune sequencing clone quantification. Regarding the study as a whole: It was shown that clones above 20 RNA copies held over 97% of effector molecules, but under 1% in naive cells.

Regarding this clonotype: The antigen is unknown.

A single record per CDR3 protein comes from TCRdb applying MiXCR to the PCR reads. The repertoire consists of over 600,000 distinct CDR3 sequences, with about 20% occurring once and the leading ten covering 0.85%. In germline, CDR1 is LGHNA, CDR2 YSLEER. The CDR3 runs to 15 residues. V trimming: 4 bases; J trimming: 7 bases; junction bases outside the gene matches: 8. Material for sequencing was naive CD8+ T cells from blood, with Jurkat cell RNA spiked in. The subset here: FACS-sorted CD8+CD4-CCR7+CD45RA+ naive T cells. The TCR originated in a human donor in good health. Some libraries in this study had Jurkat cell RNA spiked in. The rearrangement links TRBV4-3 to TRBJ1-5; 9 bases align to TRBD1. CDR3 sequence: CASSRDRVSRQPQHF. CDR3 bases: TGCGCCAGCAGCCGGGACAGGGTCTCGCGACAGCCCCAGCATTTT.